These 21 T cell receptor beta chains share one sample of origin, sequenced in a study of cytomegalovirus exposure and HLA in healthy donors. The PCR used 60 Vbeta and 13 Jbeta primers. Using immunoSEQ multiplex PCR, the repertoire was profiled, and TCRdb retains in-frame clones only, with some absent. The sample lists roughly 280,000 clones; just over 70% were seen once. The sequencing sample was made of PBMCs. The receptors derive from a female donor in good health and CMV-seronegative.

The rearrangement uses TRBV6-5 and TRBJ2-7, with TRBD1 matching 9 bases. The V gene end was trimmed by 2 bases and the J gene end by 6 bases; junction bases not matched to a gene: 5. This CDR3 is 14 amino acids long. Germline lookup yields CDR1 MNHEY and CDR2 SVGAGI. The CDR3 here is CASSYAQGAAEQYF. The DNA for the CDR3 is TGTGCCAGCAGTTACGCACAGGGGGCTGCCGAGCAGTACTTC.

This chain's CDR3 is CASSSPGQGNYGYTF. For the CDR3, the DNA is TGTGCCAGCAGCTCGCCGGGACAGGGAAACTATGGCTACACCTTC. The chain recombines TRBV11-2 with TRBJ1-2; 9 nucleotides match TRBD1. This CDR3 is 15 amino acids long. The trim removed 4 bases at V and 2 bases at J, leaving 5 bases unmatched. Germline assignment: CDR1 SGHAT and CDR2 FQNNGV.

This clone has just one count. The chain joins TRBV2 to TRBJ2-2; 9 bases align to TRBD2. CDR3 length: 14 amino acids. The V segment lost 7 bases and the J segment 6 bases; nucleotides outside the gene matches: 6. Germline-derived CDR1 and CDR2 are SNHLY and FYNNEI. CDR3 residues: CASKSGTSSGELFF. The CDR3 coding sequence is TGTGCCAGCAAATCCGGGACTAGCTCCGGGGAGCTGTTTTTT.

The chain recombines TRBV10-3 with TRBJ2-1; 14 bases match TRBD2. The CDR3 has 14 amino acids. The ends lost 8 bases at V and 7 bases at J; junction bases unmatched: 4. Germline-derived CDR1 and CDR2 are ENHRY and SYGVKD. The CDR3 nucleotides read TGTGCCATCTCCGGGACTAGCGGGAGTAATGAGCAGTTCTTC. Amino acids: CAISGTSGSNEQFF.

The chain combines TRBV9 with TRBJ1-2, with no clear D. CDR1 is SGDLS and CDR2 is YYNGEE in the germline V gene. CDR3 length equals 13 residues. The V gene lost 4 bases and the J gene lost 4 bases, with 11 bases spanning the gap. CDR3 amino acids: CASSPDISYGYTF. In DNA, the CDR3 is TGTGCCAGCAGCCCCGACATCTCCTATGGCTACACCTTC. Combining the CDR3 with reference TRBV9 and TRBJ1-2 gives the whole variable domain DSGVTQTPKHLITATGQRVTLRCSPRSGDLSVYWYQQSLDQGLQFLIQYYNGEERAKGNILERFSAQQFPDLHSELNLSSLELGDSALYFCASSPDISYGYTFGSGTRLTVV.

The rearrangement joins TRBV5-1 to TRBJ2-2; D is possibly TRBD2 (8 bases). CDR1 and CDR2 (germline): SGHRS, YFSETQ. V was cut by 0 bases and J by 2 bases, with 17 bases left in between. The CDR3 runs 18 residues. CDR3 residues: CASSLEVPGGGNTGELFF. DNA of the CDR3: TGCGCCAGCAGCTTGGAGGTCCCGGGAGGGGGCAACACCGGGGAGCTGTTTTTT. Looking up the rest from reference TRBV5-1 and TRBJ2-2 gives the full variable domain: KAGVTQTPRYLIKTRGQQVTLSCSPISGHRSVSWYQQTPGQGLQFLFEYFSETQRNKGNFPGRFSGRQFSNSRSEMNVSTLELGDSALYLCASSLEVPGGGNTGELFFGEGSRLTVL.

The chain combines TRBV7-8 with TRBJ2-1, with 10 bases fitting TRBD2. The V and J ends lost 1 base and 10 bases, in that order; junction bases with no gene match: 4. The CDR3 covers 14 residues. Germline CDR1 and CDR2: SGHVS and FQNEAQ. The CDR3 reads CASSLVLAGLEQFF. The DNA of the CDR3 is TGTGCCAGCAGCTTAGTACTAGCGGGGTTGGAGCAGTTCTTC.

Only a few counts were recorded for this clone. The J gene is TRBJ1-2, the V gene TRBV18, with TRBD1 matching over 8 bases. This CDR3 comprises 13 residues. The germline gives CDR1 KGHSH, CDR2 LQKENI. V shed 2 bases, J shed 5 bases, and the junction held 1 base outside the gene matches. Written as DNA, the CDR3 is TGTGCCAGCTCACCAACAGGGGGTTATGGCTACACCTTC. Translating it yields CASSPTGGYGYTF.

The J gene is TRBJ1-6, the V gene TRBV6-4, with D unclear. The germline V gene encodes CDR1 MRHNA and CDR2 SNTAGT. V was shortened by 8 bases and J by 13 bases, with 15 bases between the two germline ends. The length of the CDR3 is 12 residues. DNA for the CDR3: TGTGCCAGCCCAAAGGATGGCAGGCCCCTCCACTTT. It encodes CASPKDGRPLHF.

V gene TRBV20-1 combines with J gene TRBJ1-1, with no clear D. The CDR3 is 11 residues long. Germline V CDR1 and CDR2: DFQATT, SNEGSKA (reference sequence). Trimming shortened V by 0 bases and J by 11 bases, and 10 bases separated the two germline ends. In nucleotides, the CDR3 is TGCAGTGCTAGAGATCTCGGTTTGGCTTTCTTT. The encoded protein is CSARDLGLAFF.

This clone showed up just a few times. V and J are TRBV6-1 and TRBJ2-3; TRBD1 matches at 8 bases. The CDR3 sequence is 13 residues long. V dropped 1 base and J dropped 7; count of bases not matched to a gene: 1. CDR1 is MNHNS, CDR2 SASEGT, per germline. Here the CDR3 DNA reads TGTGCCAGCAGTGAAGGGACAGGGTATACGCAGTATTTT. Residues: CASSEGTGYTQYF.

The V gene is TRBV27, the J gene TRBJ2-3; TRBD1 is a possible D gene (5 bases). Germline V gene sequence: CDR1 MNHEY, CDR2 SMNVEV (reference sequence). V lost 5 bases and J 8 bases, leaving 14 bases between the germline ends. The CDR3 totals 13 residues. CDR3 amino acids: CASSGASFGTQYF. CDR3 nucleotides: TGTGCCAGCAGTGGGGCTAGTTTCGGTACGCAGTATTTT.

The V call is TRBV6-5, the J call TRBJ2-7, with 7 bases lining up with TRBD1. This CDR3 is 15 amino acids long. Trimming removed 6 bases from V and 2 bases from J; junction bases left unmatched: 10. CDR1 is MNHEY, CDR2 SVGAGI, per germline. CDR3 nucleotides: TGTGCCAGCAGAGACAGGGAAGTTACTACCTACGAGCAGTACTTC. Protein sequence: CASRDREVTTYEQYF.

The V call is TRBV6-6, the J call TRBJ2-3; 12 nucleotides align to TRBD2. V dropped 7 bases and J dropped 5; count of bases not matched to a gene: 4. This CDR3 has 14 residues. The germline V gene encodes CDR1 MNHNY and CDR2 SVGAGI (reference sequence). The CDR3 region has the DNA TGTGCCAGCATGACTAGCGGGAGTGGAGATACGCAGTATTTT. This codes for CASMTSGSGDTQYF.

This clone occurred once. This CDR3 is CASSLVVGLAGAKNIQYF. In nucleotides, the CDR3 is TGTGCCAGCAGCTTAGTGGTCGGGCTAGCGGGAGCCAAAAACATTCAGTACTTC. The chain is built from TRBV7-2 and TRBJ2-4, with TRBD2 matching 8 bases. The germline V gene has CDR1 SGHTA and CDR2 FQGNSA. With 1 base clipped from V and 0 bases from J, the junction kept 8 bases outside the gene matches. The CDR3 is 18 amino acids.

The chain combines TRBV18 with TRBJ2-2, with no clear D. Germline CDR1 KGHSH, CDR2 LQKENI. This CDR3 region has 13 residues. The V end lost 3 bases, the J end lost 4 bases, and 6 bases lay between the germline ends. The CDR3 DNA is TGTGCCAGCTCACCCCCTAGCACCGGGGAGCTGTTTTTT. This sequence encodes CASSPPSTGELFF.

This clone was counted only a few times. V usage is TRBV29-1 and J usage is TRBJ2-7, with 7 bases matching TRBD1. Germline V gene data show CDR1 as SQVTM and CDR2 as ANQGSEA. The V gene end was trimmed by 5 bases and the J gene end by 0 bases; junction bases not matched to a gene: 7. This CDR3 contains 14 residues. In DNA form, the CDR3 reads TGCAGCGTTAGAAGGGACAGCAGCTCCTACGAGCAGTACTTC. This codes for CSVRRDSSSYEQYF.

V usage is TRBV5-1 and J usage is TRBJ1-5; 7 bases line up with TRBD1. J lost 5 bases, V lost 4 bases, and 6 bases had no gene match. The CDR3 spans 14 residues. From germline, CDR1 is SGHRS and CDR2 YFSETQ. The CDR3: CASSPDRDHQPQHF. CDR3 DNA: TGCGCCAGCAGCCCAGACAGGGACCATCAGCCCCAGCATTTT.

This clone appeared a few times. This chain joins TRBV7-6 and TRBJ2-7, with 9 positions matching TRBD2. The germline gives CDR1 SGHVS, CDR2 FNYEAQ. The CDR3 totals 15 residues. Trimming at V came to 7 bases and at J to 1 base, leaving 8 bases not matched to a gene. The CDR3 bases are TGTGCCAGCATCCTTAGCGGGAGAGGTTCCTACGAGCAGTACTTC. This translates into CASILSGRGSYEQYF.

The genes are TRBV27 and TRBJ1-1; D remains ambiguous. Trimming cost V 5 bases and J 3 bases, with 10 bases left between them. CDR1 and CDR2 from the germline V gene are MNHEY and SMNVEV (reference sequence). This CDR3 region has 13 residues. CDR3 region: CASSLNGDTEAFF. DNA of the CDR3: TGTGCCAGCAGTCTTAACGGGGACACTGAAGCTTTCTTT.

This sequence joins TRBV20-1 and TRBJ1-2, with 8 bases lining up with TRBD1. CDR3 length equals 11 residues. CDR1 is DFQATT and CDR2 is SNEGSKA in the germline V gene (reference sequence). The trim removed 5 bases at V and 5 bases at J, leaving 1 base unmatched. The CDR3 sequence is CSARQGYGYTF. The CDR3 DNA follows: TGCAGTGCTCGACAGGGGTATGGCTACACCTTC.